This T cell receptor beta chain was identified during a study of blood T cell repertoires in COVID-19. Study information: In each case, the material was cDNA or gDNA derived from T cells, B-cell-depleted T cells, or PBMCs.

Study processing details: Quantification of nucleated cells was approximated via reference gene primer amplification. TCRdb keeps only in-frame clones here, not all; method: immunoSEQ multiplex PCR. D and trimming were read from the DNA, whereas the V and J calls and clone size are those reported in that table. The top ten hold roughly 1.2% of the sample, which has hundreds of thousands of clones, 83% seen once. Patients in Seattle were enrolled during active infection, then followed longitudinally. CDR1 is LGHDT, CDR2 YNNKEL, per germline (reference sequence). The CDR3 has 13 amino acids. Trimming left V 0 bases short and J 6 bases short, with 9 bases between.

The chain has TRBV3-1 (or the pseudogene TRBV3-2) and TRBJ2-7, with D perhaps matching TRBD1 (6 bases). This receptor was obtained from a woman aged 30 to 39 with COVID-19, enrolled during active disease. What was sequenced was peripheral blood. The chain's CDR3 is CASSQDWTAEQYF. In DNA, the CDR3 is TGTGCCAGCAGCCAAGATTGGACAGCCGAGCAGTACTTC.